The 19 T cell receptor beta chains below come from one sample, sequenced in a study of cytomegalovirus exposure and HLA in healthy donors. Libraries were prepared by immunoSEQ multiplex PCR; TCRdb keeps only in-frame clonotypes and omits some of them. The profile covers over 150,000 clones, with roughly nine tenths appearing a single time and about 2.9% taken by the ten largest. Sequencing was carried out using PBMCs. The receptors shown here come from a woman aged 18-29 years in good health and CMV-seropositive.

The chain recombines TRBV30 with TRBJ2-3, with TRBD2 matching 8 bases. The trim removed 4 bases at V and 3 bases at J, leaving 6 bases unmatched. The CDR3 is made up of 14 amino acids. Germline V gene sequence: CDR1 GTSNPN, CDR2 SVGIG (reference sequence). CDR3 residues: CAWIPGGGTDTQYF. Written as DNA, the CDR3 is TGTGCCTGGATCCCGGGGGGGGGTACAGATACGCAGTATTTT.

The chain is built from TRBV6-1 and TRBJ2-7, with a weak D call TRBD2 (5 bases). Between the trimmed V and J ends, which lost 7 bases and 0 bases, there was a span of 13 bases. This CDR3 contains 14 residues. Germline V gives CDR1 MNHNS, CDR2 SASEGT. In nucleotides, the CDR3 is TGTGCCAGCAAGGGAGACACTAACTCCTACGAGCAGTACTTC. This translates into CASKGDTNSYEQYF.

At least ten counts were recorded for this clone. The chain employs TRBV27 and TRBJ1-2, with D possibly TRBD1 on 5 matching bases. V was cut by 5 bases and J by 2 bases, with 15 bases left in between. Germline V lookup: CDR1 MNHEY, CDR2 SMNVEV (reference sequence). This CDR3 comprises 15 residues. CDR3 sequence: CASSPSSTANYGYTF. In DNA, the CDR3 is TGTGCCAGCAGTCCATCGTCGACAGCGAACTATGGCTACACCTTC.

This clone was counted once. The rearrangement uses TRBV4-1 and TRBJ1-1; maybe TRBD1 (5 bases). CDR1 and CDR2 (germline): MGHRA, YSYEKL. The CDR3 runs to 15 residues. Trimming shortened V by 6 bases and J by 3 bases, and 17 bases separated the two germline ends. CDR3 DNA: TGCGCCAGCAGGGAACCGGGGCGGAGGGACACTGAAGCTTTCTTT. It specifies CASREPGRRDTEAFF.

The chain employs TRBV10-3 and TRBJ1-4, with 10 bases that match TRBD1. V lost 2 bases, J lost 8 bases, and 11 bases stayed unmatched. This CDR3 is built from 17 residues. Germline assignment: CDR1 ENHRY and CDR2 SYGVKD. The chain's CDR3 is CAISEEVPTGGGEKLFF. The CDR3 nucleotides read TGTGCCATCAGTGAGGAGGTCCCGACAGGGGGCGGGGAAAAACTGTTTTTT.

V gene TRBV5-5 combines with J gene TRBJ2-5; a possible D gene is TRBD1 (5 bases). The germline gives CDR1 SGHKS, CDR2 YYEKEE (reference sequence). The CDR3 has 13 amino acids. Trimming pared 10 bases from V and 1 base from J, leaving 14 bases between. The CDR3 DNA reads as TGTGCCTTGTCGCAGGGCTTCCAAGAGACCCAGTACTTC. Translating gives CALSQGFQETQYF.

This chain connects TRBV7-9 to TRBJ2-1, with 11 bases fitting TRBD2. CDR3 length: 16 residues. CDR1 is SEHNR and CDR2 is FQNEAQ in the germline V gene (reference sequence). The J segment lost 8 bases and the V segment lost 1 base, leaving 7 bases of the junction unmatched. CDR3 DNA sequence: TGTGCCAGCAGCTTAGGGGCTAGCGGGGGGTTCGATGAGCAGTTCTTC. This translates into CASSLGASGGFDEQFF.

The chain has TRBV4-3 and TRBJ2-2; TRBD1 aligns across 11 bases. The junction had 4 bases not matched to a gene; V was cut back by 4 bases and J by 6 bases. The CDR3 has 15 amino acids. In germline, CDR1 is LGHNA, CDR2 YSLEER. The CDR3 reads CASSREDRGPGELFF. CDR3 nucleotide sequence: TGCGCCAGCAGCCGGGAGGACAGGGGGCCCGGGGAGCTGTTTTTT.

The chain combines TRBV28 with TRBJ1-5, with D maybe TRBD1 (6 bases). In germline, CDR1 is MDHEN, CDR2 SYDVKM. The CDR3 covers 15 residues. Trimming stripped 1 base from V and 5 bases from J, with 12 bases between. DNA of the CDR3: TGTGCCAGCAGTTTATTGGGGACACTCTATCAGCCCCAGCATTTT. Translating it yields CASSLLGTLYQPQHF.

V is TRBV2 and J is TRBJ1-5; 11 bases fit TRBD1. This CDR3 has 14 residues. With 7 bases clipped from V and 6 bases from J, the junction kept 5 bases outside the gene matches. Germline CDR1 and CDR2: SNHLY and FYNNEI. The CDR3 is CASTGGTGGQPQHF. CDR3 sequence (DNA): TGTGCCAGCACCGGAGGGACAGGGGGTCAGCCCCAGCATTTT.

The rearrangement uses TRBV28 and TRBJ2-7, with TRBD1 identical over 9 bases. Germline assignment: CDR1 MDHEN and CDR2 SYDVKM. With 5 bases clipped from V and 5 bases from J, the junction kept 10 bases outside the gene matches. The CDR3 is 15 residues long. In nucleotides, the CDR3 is TGTGCCAGCAGTCCCAAAAGGACAGGGGACCACGAGCAGTACTTC. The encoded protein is CASSPKRTGDHEQYF.

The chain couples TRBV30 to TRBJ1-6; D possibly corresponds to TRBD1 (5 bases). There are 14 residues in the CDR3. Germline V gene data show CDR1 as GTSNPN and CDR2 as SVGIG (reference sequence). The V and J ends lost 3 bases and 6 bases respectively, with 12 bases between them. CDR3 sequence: CAWRSQGGNSPLHF. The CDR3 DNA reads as TGTGCCTGGAGATCCCAGGGAGGTAATTCACCCCTCCACTTT.

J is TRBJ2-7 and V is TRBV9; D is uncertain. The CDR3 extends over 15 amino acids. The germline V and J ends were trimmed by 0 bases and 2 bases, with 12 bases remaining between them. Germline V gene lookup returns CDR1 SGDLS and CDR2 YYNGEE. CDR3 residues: CASSVGSGGTYEQYF. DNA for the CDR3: TGTGCCAGCAGCGTAGGATCCGGCGGCACCTACGAGCAGTACTTC.

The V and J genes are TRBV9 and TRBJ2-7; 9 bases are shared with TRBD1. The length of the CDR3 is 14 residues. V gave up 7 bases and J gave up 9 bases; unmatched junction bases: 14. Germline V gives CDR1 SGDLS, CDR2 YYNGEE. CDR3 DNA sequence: TGTGCCAGCGGCCCCGGGACAGGGAGGGTCGGGCAGTACTTC. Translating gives CASGPGTGRVGQYF.

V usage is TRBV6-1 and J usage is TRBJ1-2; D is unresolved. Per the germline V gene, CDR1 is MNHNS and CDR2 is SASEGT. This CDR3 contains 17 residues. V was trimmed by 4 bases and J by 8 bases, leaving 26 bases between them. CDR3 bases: TGTGCCAGCAGTGGATCCCGAGGTAGGCCCGGGGTGGAAGGCTACACCTTC. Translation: CASSGSRGRPGVEGYTF.

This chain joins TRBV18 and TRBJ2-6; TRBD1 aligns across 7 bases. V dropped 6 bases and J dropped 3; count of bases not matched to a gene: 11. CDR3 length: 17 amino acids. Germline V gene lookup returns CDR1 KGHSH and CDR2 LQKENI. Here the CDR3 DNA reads TGTGCCAGCTCGTCAACGGGACAGCAAGGTGGGGCCAACGTCCTGACTTTC. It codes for CASSSTGQQGGANVLTF. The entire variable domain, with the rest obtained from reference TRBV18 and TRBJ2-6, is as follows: NAGVMQNPRHLVRRRGQEARLRCSPMKGHSHVYWYRQLPEEGLKFMVYLQKENIIDESGMPKERFSAEFPKEGPSILRIQQVVRGDSAAYFCASSSTGQQGGANVLTFGAGSRLTVL.

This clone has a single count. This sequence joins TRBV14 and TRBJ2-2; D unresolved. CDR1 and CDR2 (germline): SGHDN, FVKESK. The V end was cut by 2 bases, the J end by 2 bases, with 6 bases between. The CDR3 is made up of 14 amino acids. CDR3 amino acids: CASSQKINTGELFF. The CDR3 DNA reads TGTGCCAGCAGCCAAAAAATAAACACCGGGGAGCTGTTTTTT. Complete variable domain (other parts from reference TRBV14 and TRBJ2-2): EAGVTQFPSHSVIEKGQTVTLRCDPISGHDNLYWYRRVMGKEIKFLLHFVKESKQDESGMPNNRFLAERTGGTYSTLKVQPAELEDSGVYFCASSQKINTGELFFGEGSRLTVL.

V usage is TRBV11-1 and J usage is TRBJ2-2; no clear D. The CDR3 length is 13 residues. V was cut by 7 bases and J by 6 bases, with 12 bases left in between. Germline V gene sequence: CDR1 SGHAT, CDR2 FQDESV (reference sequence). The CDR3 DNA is TGTGCCAGCACCATATTAGAGGCCGGGGAGCTGTTTTTT. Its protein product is CASTILEAGELFF.

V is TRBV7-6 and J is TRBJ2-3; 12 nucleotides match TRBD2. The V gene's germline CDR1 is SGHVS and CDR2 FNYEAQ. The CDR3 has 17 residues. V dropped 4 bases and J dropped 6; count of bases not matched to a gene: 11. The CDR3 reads CASSSSELAGGGDTQYF. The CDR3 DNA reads TGTGCCAGCAGCTCGAGCGAACTAGCGGGGGGAGGGGATACGCAGTATTTT.